A selection of T cell receptor beta chains follows, all from one sample in a study of T cells in Graves' hyperthyroidism and ophthalmopathy. TCRdb ran MiXCR on the multiplex PCR reads and lists one entry per CDR3 protein. The table lists hundreds of thousands of distinct CDR3 sequences, 11% to 15% of them singletons, with 10% in the top ten. Sequenced material: blood. These receptors were obtained from a woman aged 18-29 years with Graves' hyperthyroidism. CDR3s include the opening cysteine and the closing phenylalanine or tryptophan. The D gene is left open where the match is weak. The size of a clone is reported for some rows only, either as once, few or many, or as a class for expanded clones.

CDR3: CATGQEDTQYF
DNA: TGTGCCACCGGACAGGAAGATACGCAGTATTTT
length: 11
D: TRBD1
J: TRBJ2-3
V: TRBV10-3
size: -

CDR3: CASSQDTGLANYGYTF
DNA: TGCGCCAGCAGCCAAGATACGGGGTTAGCTAACTATGGCTACACCTTC
length: 16
D: -
J: TRBJ1-2
V: TRBV4-3
size: many

CDR3: CASSSSHRGLHEQYF
DNA: TGTGCCAGCAGCTCCTCACACAGGGGGCTCCACGAGCAGTACTTC
length: 15
D: TRBD1
J: TRBJ2-7
V: TRBV7-9
size: -

CDR3: CSANPGQNYGYTF
DNA: TGCAGTGCTAATCCGGGACAGAACTATGGCTACACCTTC
length: 13
D: TRBD1
J: TRBJ1-2
V: TRBV20-1
size: many

CDR3: CASSQAHSMNTEAFF
DNA: TGTGCCAGCAGCCAAGCCCACAGCATGAACACTGAAGCTTTCTTT
length: 15
D: -
J: TRBJ1-1
V: TRBV14
size: many

CDR3: CASSFTTYEQYF
DNA: TGTGCCAGCAGCTTTACCACCTACGAGCAGTACTTC
length: 12
D: -
J: TRBJ2-7
V: TRBV7-9
size: few

CDR3: CASSPLSGPLLEQYF
DNA: TGTGCCAGCAGCCCGCTTAGCGGGCCGCTCCTCGAGCAGTACTTC
length: 15
D: TRBD2
J: TRBJ2-7
V: TRBV11-2
size: many

CDR3: CASSPELAGGRGNIQYF
DNA: TGTGCCAGCAGCCCAGAACTAGCGGGAGGGCGGGGAAACATTCAGTACTTC
length: 17
D: TRBD2
J: TRBJ2-4
V: TRBV3-1
size: few

CDR3: CASRTAQETQYF
DNA: TGTGCCAGCAGGACTGCACAAGAGACCCAGTACTTC
length: 12
D: -
J: TRBJ2-5
V: TRBV6-2/TRBV6-3
size: few

CDR3: CASSSTRGMNTEAFF
DNA: TGTGCCAGCAGCTCTACTCGGGGGATGAACACTGAAGCTTTCTTT
length: 15
D: -
J: TRBJ1-1
V: TRBV28
size: many

CDR3: CASRLGGRKQYF
DNA: TGTGCCAGCAGGCTGGGGGGGAGGAAGCAGTACTTC
length: 12
D: TRBD2
J: TRBJ2-7
V: TRBV12-3/TRBV12-4
size: few

CDR3: CSATPGTSGIQETQYF
DNA: TGCAGTGCTACTCCCGGGACTAGCGGGATACAAGAGACCCAGTACTTC
length: 16
D: TRBD2
J: TRBJ2-5
V: TRBV20-1
size: many

CDR3: CSATQRGEYEQYF
DNA: TGCAGTGCTACCCAGCGGGGGGAGTACGAGCAGTACTTC
length: 13
D: TRBD2
J: TRBJ2-7
V: TRBV20-1
size: few

CDR3: CSAREGGYITDTQYF
DNA: TGCAGTGCTAGAGAGGGTGGCTACATCACAGATACGCAGTATTTT
length: 15
D: -
J: TRBJ2-3
V: TRBV20-1
size: many

CDR3: CASSLGAWGNEQYF
DNA: TGTGCCAGCAGCCTTGGGGCCTGGGGCAACGAGCAGTACTTC
length: 14
D: -
J: TRBJ2-7
V: TRBV7-9
size: many

CDR3: CASRGNHGYTF
DNA: TGTGCCAGCAGGGGTAACCATGGCTACACCTTC
length: 11
D: -
J: TRBJ1-2
V: TRBV9
size: -

CDR3: CAWSDRDRGPNTGAFF
DNA: TGTGCCTGGAGTGATCGGGACAGGGGGCCGAACACTGGAGCTTTCTTT
length: 16
D: TRBD1
J: TRBJ1-1
V: TRBV30
size: -

CDR3: CVSSTEQGNYGYTF
DNA: TGTGTCAGTAGTACGGAACAGGGTAACTATGGCTACACCTTC
length: 14
D: -
J: TRBJ1-2
V: TRBV19
size: few

CDR3: CATSRQVTNTEAFF
DNA: TGTGCCACCAGCAGACAGGTCACGAACACTGAAGCTTTCTTT
length: 14
D: -
J: TRBJ1-1
V: TRBV15
size: many

CDR3: CATSDIGTGVETQYF
DNA: TGTGCCACCAGTGATATCGGGACAGGGGTTGAGACCCAGTACTTC
length: 15
D: TRBD1
J: TRBJ2-5
V: TRBV24-1
size: few

CDR3: CASSQSGRSHSYEQYF
DNA: TGTGCCAGTTCCCAAAGCGGGAGGAGCCACTCCTACGAGCAGTACTTC
length: 16
D: TRBD2
J: TRBJ2-7
V: TRBV7-8
size: -

CDR3: CASRSQLRFPGELFF
DNA: TGTGCCAGCAGGAGCCAGCTTAGGTTTCCCGGGGAGCTGTTTTTT
length: 15
D: -
J: TRBJ2-2
V: TRBV27
size: -

CDR3: CSASPPYGQETQYF
DNA: TGCAGTGCTAGCCCCCCATACGGCCAAGAGACCCAGTACTTC
length: 14
D: -
J: TRBJ2-5
V: TRBV20-1
size: many

CDR3: CASSQTGLGRRNQPQHF
DNA: TGTGCCAGCAGCCAAACTGGGTTGGGTCGACGCAATCAGCCCCAGCATTTT
length: 17
D: -
J: TRBJ1-5
V: TRBV3-1
size: many